A single sample is the source of the 24 T cell receptor beta chains below, sequenced in a study of blood T cell repertoires in COVID-19. Produced via immunoSEQ multiplex PCR; TCRdb's table is partial and in-frame only. The sample yields a few hundred thousand clones, 85% to 90% seen once. The sequenced sample was peripheral blood. The receptors derive from a woman aged 50 to 65 with acute or convalescent COVID-19.

The chain recombines TRBV3-1 (or the pseudogene TRBV3-2) with TRBJ2-3; a possible D gene is TRBD2 (6 bases). Germline CDR1 LGHDT, CDR2 YNNKEL (reference sequence). V was pared by 1 base and J by 3 bases, with 14 bases between. There are 16 residues in the CDR3. For the CDR3, the DNA is TGTGCCAGCAGCCAAGTTCGCGGGACGAGGACAGATACGCAGTATTTT. Translation: CASSQVRGTRTDTQYF.

V and J are TRBV5-4 and TRBJ1-3; TRBD1 agrees at 10 bases. There are 15 residues in the CDR3. V lost 4 bases to trimming and J lost 3 bases; unmatched junction nucleotides: 4. The V gene's germline CDR1 is SGHNT and CDR2 YYREEE (reference sequence). This CDR3 is CASSQDRGFGNTIYF. In nucleotides, the CDR3 is TGTGCCAGCAGCCAGGACAGGGGGTTTGGAAACACCATATATTTT.

This clone occurred once. This chain links TRBV5-4 with TRBJ2-7; 10 bases agree with TRBD2. This CDR3 has 14 residues. J lost 7 bases, V lost 4 bases, and 8 bases had no gene match. Germline values: CDR1 SGHNT, CDR2 YYREEE (reference sequence). This chain's CDR3 is CASSPGLAAGEQYF. The CDR3 DNA reads as TGTGCCAGCAGCCCCGGACTAGCGGCGGGGGAGCAGTACTTC.

The chain uses TRBV7-2 and TRBJ1-2; D is possibly TRBD1 (6 bases). This CDR3 is 16 amino acids long. Germline V gives CDR1 SGHTA, CDR2 FQGNSA. The ends were cut back, 2 bases at V and 0 bases at J, with 13 bases in the middle. The CDR3 DNA follows: TGTGCCAGCAGCTTAACAGGGCCTGTCGCTAACTATGGCTACACCTTC. Protein: CASSLTGPVANYGYTF.

This sequence joins TRBV29-1 and TRBJ1-5, with a tentative D call TRBD1 (5 bases). The germline V and J ends were trimmed by 3 bases and 3 bases, with 12 bases remaining between them. Per germline, CDR1 SQVTM and CDR2 ANQGSEA. The CDR3 contains 14 residues. The CDR3 here is CSVDGGGPNQPQHF. The CDR3 DNA is TGCAGCGTTGATGGCGGGGGTCCCAATCAGCCCCAGCATTTT. Looking up the rest from reference TRBV29-1 and TRBJ1-5 gives the full variable domain: SAVISQKPSRDICQRGTSLTIQCQVDSQVTMMFWYRQQPGQSLTLIATANQGSEATYESGFVIDKFPISRPNLTFSTLTVSNMSPEDSSIYLCSVDGGGPNQPQHFGDGTRLSIL.

This clone was recorded once. The chain employs TRBV27 and TRBJ1-6; 7 bases are shared with TRBD1. This CDR3 has 15 amino acids. With 5 bases clipped from V and 4 bases from J, the junction kept 5 bases outside the gene matches. Looked up from germline, CDR1 is MNHEY and CDR2 is SMNVEV (reference sequence). CDR3 nucleotides: TGTGCCAGCAGTCTACAGGGGACATATAATTCACCCCTCCACTTT. This translates into CASSLQGTYNSPLHF.

The genes are TRBV5-4 and TRBJ2-6; 7 bases line up with TRBD1. V gave up 2 bases and J gave up 3 bases; unmatched junction bases: 2. In germline, CDR1 is SGHNT, CDR2 YYREEE (reference sequence). The CDR3 extends over 15 amino acids. CDR3 loop: CASSLGGDGANVLTF. The CDR3 DNA follows: TGTGCCAGCAGCTTAGGGGGCGATGGGGCCAACGTCCTGACTTTC.

The gene calls are TRBV19 and TRBJ2-7; TRBD1 agrees at 7 bases. V lost 2 bases, J lost 1 base, and 5 bases stayed unmatched. The CDR3 spans 15 residues. In germline, CDR1 is LNHDA, CDR2 SQIVND (reference sequence). In DNA, the CDR3 is TGTGCCAGTAGTATACTTGCAGGGGGTTCCTACGAGCAGTACTTC. Translating gives CASSILAGGSYEQYF. Combining the CDR3 with reference TRBV19 and TRBJ2-7 gives the whole variable domain DGGITQSPKYLFRKEGQNVTLSCEQNLNHDAMYWYRQDPGQGLRLIYYSQIVNDFQKGDIAEGYSVSREKKESFPLTVTSAQKNPTAFYLCASSILAGGSYEQYFGPGTRLTVT.

The CDR3, as DNA: TGTGCCAGCAGGAAAGGGACAGGGGGGTACAATGAGCAGTTCTTC. This gives the protein CASRKGTGGYNEQFF. V usage is TRBV6-5 and J usage is TRBJ2-1; 11 bases align to TRBD1. The CDR3 has 15 residues. CDR1 MNHEY and CDR2 SVGAGI come from the germline V gene. V was clipped by 6 bases and J by 4 bases; unmatched bases: 5.

This rearrangement joins TRBV3-1 (or the pseudogene TRBV3-2) to TRBJ2-1; 8 bases match TRBD2. Germline loops: CDR1 LGHDT, CDR2 YNNKEL (reference sequence). This CDR3 spans 14 amino acids. The ends lost 4 bases at V and 7 bases at J; junction bases unmatched: 6. Here the CDR3 reads CASSPPPGGNEQFF. The CDR3 nucleotides read TGTGCCAGCAGCCCACCCCCGGGGGGGAATGAGCAGTTCTTC.

The V call is TRBV5-1, the J call TRBJ1-1; perhaps TRBD1 as D (5 bases). The germline V gene has CDR1 SGHRS and CDR2 YFSETQ. With 3 bases removed from V and 1 base from J, the gap between germline ends came to 10 bases. This CDR3 is 14 amino acids long. The CDR3 DNA follows: TGCGCCAGCAGCTGGGTCGACAGGAACACTGAAGCTTTCTTT. It specifies CASSWVDRNTEAFF.

The V and J genes are TRBV11-2 and TRBJ1-1; perhaps TRBD1 as D (6 bases). Germline values: CDR1 SGHAT, CDR2 FQNNGV. The CDR3 runs to 15 residues. With 0 bases removed from V and 5 bases from J, the gap between germline ends came to 13 bases. In DNA, the CDR3 is TGTGCCAGCAGCTTAGACCCGGGGGGGCCAACTGAAGCTTTCTTT. This translates into CASSLDPGGPTEAFF.

The V call is TRBV3-1 (or the pseudogene TRBV3-2), the J call TRBJ1-1; TRBD1 matches at 8 bases. Germline trimming cut 10 bases from V and 7 bases from J; bases unmatched to any gene: 26. The germline V gene has CDR1 LGHDT and CDR2 YNNKEL (reference sequence). CDR3 length: 18 residues. CDR3 DNA sequence: TGTGCCACTGCTAGGTGGACTATTTCGGGGCAGGGGGCCAGTGAAGCTTTCTTT. It translates to CATARWTISGQGASEAFF.

The chain recombines TRBV11-3 with TRBJ1-3; 7 bases map to TRBD1. CDR1 SGHNT and CDR2 YENEEA come from the germline V gene. J was trimmed by 0 bases and V by 5 bases; bases with no gene match: 4. The CDR3 has 15 amino acids. CDR3 loop: CASSGGGNSGNTIYF. Here the CDR3 DNA reads TGTGCCAGCAGCGGAGGGGGCAACTCTGGAAACACCATATATTTT.

V gene TRBV6-2 or TRBV6-3 combines with J gene TRBJ1-5; a possible D gene is TRBD1 (6 bases). The CDR3 has 16 residues. V was trimmed by 6 bases and J by 1 base, leaving 16 bases between them. CDR1 and CDR2 from the germline V gene are MNHEY and SVGEGT. The CDR3 region has the DNA TGTGCCAGCAGCGGGGGCTTGGGGGCGAGCAATCAGCCCCAGCATTTT. Translated, it gives CASSGGLGASNQPQHF.

The rearrangement joins TRBV23-1 to TRBJ2-7; 7 bases are a match to TRBD2. TRBV23-1 is sorted into the ORF group, with uncertain function. This CDR3 comprises 15 residues. The trim removed 2 bases at V and 6 bases at J, leaving 10 bases unmatched. The CDR3 here is CASSQPGTKGFEQYF. In DNA, the CDR3 is TGCGCCAGCAGTCAACCCGGGACTAAGGGCTTCGAGCAGTACTTC.

The rearrangement uses TRBV6-5 and TRBJ1-2; 7 nucleotides line up with TRBD1. V gave up 6 bases and J gave up 5 bases; unmatched junction bases: 9. CDR3 length equals 14 residues. Looked up from germline, CDR1 is MNHEY and CDR2 is SVGAGI. The CDR3 coding sequence is TGTGCCAGCAGCCGACAGGGAATCTTTTATGGCTACACCTTC. Translating gives CASSRQGIFYGYTF.

The V and J genes are TRBV6-5 and TRBJ1-2, with 7 bases matching TRBD1. J was trimmed by 5 bases and V by 7 bases; bases with no gene match: 7. The CDR3 has 13 residues. Germline values: CDR1 MNHEY, CDR2 SVGAGI. The CDR3 DNA reads TGTGCCAGCACCCCCGGGACAGCGTATGGCTACACCTTC. This encodes CASTPGTAYGYTF.

CDR3 in amino acids: CASSTTSGGFGEQFF. The CDR3 bases are TGTGCCAGCAGCACGACTAGCGGGGGTTTCGGTGAGCAGTTCTTC. The V and J genes are TRBV11-2 and TRBJ2-1; 12 bases are a match to TRBD2. CDR3 length: 15 residues. Trimming removed 5 bases from V and 9 bases from J; junction bases left unmatched: 8. From germline, CDR1 is SGHAT and CDR2 FQNNGV.

This clone appeared once. The chain links TRBV12-3 or TRBV12-4 to TRBJ2-3; a weak D match, TRBD2 (6 bases). The CDR3 spans 12 residues. Trimming cost V 5 bases and J 10 bases, with 13 bases left between them. The CDR3 reads CASSPSWGAQYF. CDR3 nucleotides: TGTGCCAGCAGTCCTAGCTGGGGGGCGCAGTATTTT.

V is TRBV14 and J is TRBJ2-7; 10 bases map to TRBD1. The germline gives CDR1 SGHDN, CDR2 FVKESK. The J segment lost 5 bases and the V segment lost 2 bases, leaving 18 bases of the junction unmatched. This CDR3 is built from 19 residues. In nucleotides, the CDR3 is TGTGCCAGCAGCCAAACCGGGACAGGGGATTGGTACGGGTTAGACGAGCAGTACTTC. This sequence encodes CASSQTGTGDWYGLDEQYF.

The rearrangement joins TRBV7-2 to TRBJ1-4; TRBD1 matches 7 bases. Per the germline V gene, CDR1 is SGHTA and CDR2 is FQGNSA. Losses at the gene ends were 1 base for V and 6 bases for J; bases not matched to a gene: 5. CDR3 length: 15 amino acids. The CDR3 loop is CASSLEGQGDEKLFF. The DNA for the CDR3 is TGTGCCAGCAGCTTAGAGGGGCAGGGGGATGAAAAACTGTTTTTT. Complete variable domain (other parts from reference TRBV7-2 and TRBJ1-4): GAGVSQSPSNKVTEKGKDVELRCDPISGHTALYWYRQSLGQGLEFLIYFQGNSAPDKSGLPSDRFSAERTGGSVSTLTIQRTQQEDSAVYLCASSLEGQGDEKLFFGSGTQLSVL.

This clone showed up just a few times. The chain is built from TRBV2 and TRBJ2-5; D gene ambiguous. The CDR3 is 13 amino acids. Deletions cut 7 bases from V and 1 base from J, with 10 bases between. The germline gives CDR1 SNHLY, CDR2 FYNNEI. For the CDR3, the DNA is TGTGCCAGCAATCTCCTGCGCCAAGAGACCCAGTACTTC. Its protein product is CASNLLRQETQYF.

With respect to this clone: Different DNA sequences within this sample yield the same CDR3. The rearrangement joins TRBV18 to TRBJ2-1, with 12 positions matching TRBD1. CDR3 size: 15 residues. The V gene's germline CDR1 is KGHSH and CDR2 LQKENI. With V trimmed by 3 bases and J by 4 bases, 1 base remained unmatched. CDR3 sequence reads: CASSPGQGAYNEQFF. The CDR3 coding sequence is TGTGCCAGCTCACCGGGACAGGGGGCTTACAATGAGCAGTTCTTC.